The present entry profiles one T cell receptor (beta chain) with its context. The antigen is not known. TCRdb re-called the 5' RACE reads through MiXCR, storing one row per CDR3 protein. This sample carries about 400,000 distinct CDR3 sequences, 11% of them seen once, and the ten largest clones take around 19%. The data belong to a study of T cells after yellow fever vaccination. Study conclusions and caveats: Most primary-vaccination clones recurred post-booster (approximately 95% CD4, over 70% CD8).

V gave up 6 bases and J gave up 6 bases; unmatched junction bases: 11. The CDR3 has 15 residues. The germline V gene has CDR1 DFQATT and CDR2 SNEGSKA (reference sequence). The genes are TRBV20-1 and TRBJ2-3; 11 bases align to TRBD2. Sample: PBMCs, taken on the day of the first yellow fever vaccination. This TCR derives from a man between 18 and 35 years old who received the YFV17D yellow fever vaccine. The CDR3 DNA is TGCAGTGCCCCTTATAGCGGGGGGGCGAGGGATACGCAGTATTTT. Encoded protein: CSAPYSGGARDTQYF.